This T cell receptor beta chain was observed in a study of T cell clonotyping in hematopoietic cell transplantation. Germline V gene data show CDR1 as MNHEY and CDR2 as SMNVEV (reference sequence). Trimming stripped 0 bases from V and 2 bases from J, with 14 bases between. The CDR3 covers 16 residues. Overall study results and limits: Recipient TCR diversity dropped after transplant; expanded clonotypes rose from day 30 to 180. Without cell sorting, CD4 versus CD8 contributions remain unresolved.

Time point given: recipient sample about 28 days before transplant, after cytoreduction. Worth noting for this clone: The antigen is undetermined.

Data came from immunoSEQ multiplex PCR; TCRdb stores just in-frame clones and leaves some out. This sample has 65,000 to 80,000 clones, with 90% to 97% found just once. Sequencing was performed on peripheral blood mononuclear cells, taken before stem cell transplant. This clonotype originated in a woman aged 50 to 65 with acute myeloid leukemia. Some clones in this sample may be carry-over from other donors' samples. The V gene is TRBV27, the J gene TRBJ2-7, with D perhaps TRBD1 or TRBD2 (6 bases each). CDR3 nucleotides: TGTGCCAGCAGTTTATCGTCGGGGGCTTTCCCCTACGAGCAGTACTTC. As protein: CASSLSSGAFPYEQYF.